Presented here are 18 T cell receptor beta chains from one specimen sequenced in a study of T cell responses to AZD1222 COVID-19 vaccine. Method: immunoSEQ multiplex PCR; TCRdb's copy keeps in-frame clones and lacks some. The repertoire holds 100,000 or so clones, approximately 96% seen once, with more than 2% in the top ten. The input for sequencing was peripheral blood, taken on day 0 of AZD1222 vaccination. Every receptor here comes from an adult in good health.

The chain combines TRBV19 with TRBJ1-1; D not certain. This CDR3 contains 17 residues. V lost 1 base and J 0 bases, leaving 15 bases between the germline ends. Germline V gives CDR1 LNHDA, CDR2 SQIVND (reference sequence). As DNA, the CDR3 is TGTGCCAGTAGTATAGGGAGCGCGTCCGAAATGAACACTGAAGCTTTCTTT. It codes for CASSIGSASEMNTEAFF.

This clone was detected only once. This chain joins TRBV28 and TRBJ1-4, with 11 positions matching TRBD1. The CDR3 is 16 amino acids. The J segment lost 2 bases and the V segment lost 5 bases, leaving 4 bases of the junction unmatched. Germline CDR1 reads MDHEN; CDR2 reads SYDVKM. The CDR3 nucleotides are TGTGCCAGCAGTGGGGGACAGGGGGATACTAATGAAAAACTGTTTTTT. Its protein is CASSGGQGDTNEKLFF.

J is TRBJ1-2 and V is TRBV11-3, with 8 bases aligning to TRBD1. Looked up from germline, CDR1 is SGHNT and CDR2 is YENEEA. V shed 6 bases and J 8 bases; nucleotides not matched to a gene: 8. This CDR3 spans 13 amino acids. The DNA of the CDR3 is TGTGCCAGCAGGGACCTGACAGGGGTAGGCTACACCTTC. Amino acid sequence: CASRDLTGVGYTF.

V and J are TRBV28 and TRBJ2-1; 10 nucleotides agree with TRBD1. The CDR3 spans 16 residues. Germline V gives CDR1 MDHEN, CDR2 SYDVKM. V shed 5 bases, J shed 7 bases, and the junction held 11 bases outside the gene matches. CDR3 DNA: TGTGCCAGCAGTAAGGGGGCGACAGGGGGCGTGAATGAGCAGTTCTTC. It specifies CASSKGATGGVNEQFF.

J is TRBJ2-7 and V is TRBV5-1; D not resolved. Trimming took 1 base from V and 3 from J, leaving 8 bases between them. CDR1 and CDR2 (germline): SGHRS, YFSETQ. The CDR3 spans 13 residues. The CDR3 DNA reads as TGCGCCAGCAGCTTGTGGGCAGGCTACGAGCAGTACTTC. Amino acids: CASSLWAGYEQYF.

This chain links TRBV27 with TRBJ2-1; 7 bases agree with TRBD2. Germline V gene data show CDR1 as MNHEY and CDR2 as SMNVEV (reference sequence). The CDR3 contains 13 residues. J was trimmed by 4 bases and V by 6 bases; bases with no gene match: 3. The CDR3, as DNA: TGTGCCAGCAGCTTAGCGGGTTACAATGAGCAGTTCTTC. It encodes CASSLAGYNEQFF.

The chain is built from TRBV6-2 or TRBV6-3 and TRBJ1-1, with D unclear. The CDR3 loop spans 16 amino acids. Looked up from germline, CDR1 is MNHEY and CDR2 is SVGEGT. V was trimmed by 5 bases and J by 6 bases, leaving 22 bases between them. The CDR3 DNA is TGTGCCAGCAGTAAAGGACGGTCCTCCAATCCACCTGAAGCTTTCTTT. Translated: CASSKGRSSNPPEAFF.

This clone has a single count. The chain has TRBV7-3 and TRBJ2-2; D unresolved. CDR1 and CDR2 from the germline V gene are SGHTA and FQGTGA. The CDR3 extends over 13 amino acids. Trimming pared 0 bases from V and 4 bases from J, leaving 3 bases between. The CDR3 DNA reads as TGTGCCAGCAGCTTAACAGGCACCGGGGAGCTGTTTTTT. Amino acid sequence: CASSLTGTGELFF.

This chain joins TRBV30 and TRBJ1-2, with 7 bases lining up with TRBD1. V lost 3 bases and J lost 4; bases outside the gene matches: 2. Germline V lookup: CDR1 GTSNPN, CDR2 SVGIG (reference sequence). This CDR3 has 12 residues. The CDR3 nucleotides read TGTGCCTGGAGCCAGGGGGGCTATGGCTACACCTTC. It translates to CAWSQGGYGYTF.

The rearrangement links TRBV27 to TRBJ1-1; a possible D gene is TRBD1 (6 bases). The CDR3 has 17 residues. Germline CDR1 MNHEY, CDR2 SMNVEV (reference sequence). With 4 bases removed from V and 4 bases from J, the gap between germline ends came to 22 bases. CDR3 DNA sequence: TGTGCCAGCAGTTCGGAAAAAGGGGGGGTCATCGGCACTGAAGCTTTCTTT. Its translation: CASSSEKGGVIGTEAFF.

The CDR3 loop reads CASSRQGQNTGELFF. The CDR3 bases are TGTGCCAGCAGCCGACAGGGACAGAACACCGGGGAGCTGTTTTTT. V is TRBV7-7 and J is TRBJ2-2; 7 nucleotides match TRBD1. This CDR3 has 15 residues. Germline CDR1 reads SSHAT; CDR2 reads FNYEAQ (reference sequence). Losses at the gene ends were 5 bases for V and 1 base for J; bases not matched to a gene: 4.

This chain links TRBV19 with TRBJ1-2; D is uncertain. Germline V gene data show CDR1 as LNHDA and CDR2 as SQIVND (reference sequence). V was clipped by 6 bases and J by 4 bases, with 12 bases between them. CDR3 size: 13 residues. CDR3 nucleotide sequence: TGTGCCAGTAGCGCTGTAGGTTTCTATGGCTACACCTTC. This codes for CASSAVGFYGYTF.

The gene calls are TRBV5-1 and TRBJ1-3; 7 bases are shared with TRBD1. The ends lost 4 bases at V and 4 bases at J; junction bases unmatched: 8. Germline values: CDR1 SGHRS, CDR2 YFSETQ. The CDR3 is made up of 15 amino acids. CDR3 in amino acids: CASSQSPGGGNTIYF. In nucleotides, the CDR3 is TGCGCCAGCAGCCAGAGTCCAGGGGGAGGAAACACCATATATTTT.

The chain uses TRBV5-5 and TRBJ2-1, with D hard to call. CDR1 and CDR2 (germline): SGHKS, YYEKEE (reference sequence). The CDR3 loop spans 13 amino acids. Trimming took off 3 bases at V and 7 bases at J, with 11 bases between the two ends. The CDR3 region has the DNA TGTGCCAGCAGCTCGCCGCGAAGTAATGAGCAGTTCTTC. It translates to CASSSPRSNEQFF.

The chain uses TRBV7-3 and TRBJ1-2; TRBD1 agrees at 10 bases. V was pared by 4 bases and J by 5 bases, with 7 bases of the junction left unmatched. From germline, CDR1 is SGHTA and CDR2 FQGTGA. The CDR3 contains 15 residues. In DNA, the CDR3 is TGTGCCAGCAGCTCCCGACAGGGGGCCGATTATGGCTACACCTTC. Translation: CASSSRQGADYGYTF. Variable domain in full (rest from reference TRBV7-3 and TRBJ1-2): GAGVSQTPSNKVTEKGKYVELRCDPISGHTALYWYRQSLGQGPEFLIYFQGTGAADDSGLPNDRFFAVRPEGSVSTLKIQRTERGDSAVYLCASSSRQGADYGYTFGSGTRLTVV.

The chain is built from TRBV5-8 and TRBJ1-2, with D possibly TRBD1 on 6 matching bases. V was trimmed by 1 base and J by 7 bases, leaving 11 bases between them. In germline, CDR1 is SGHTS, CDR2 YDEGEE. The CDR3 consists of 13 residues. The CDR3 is CASSLLGGSGYTF. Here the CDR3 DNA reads TGTGCCAGCAGCTTGCTGGGGGGCAGTGGCTACACCTTC.

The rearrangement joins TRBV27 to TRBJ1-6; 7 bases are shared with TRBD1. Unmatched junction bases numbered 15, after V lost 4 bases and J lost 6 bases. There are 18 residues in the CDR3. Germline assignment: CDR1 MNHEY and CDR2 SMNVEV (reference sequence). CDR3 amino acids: CASSSLFQSGGFNSPLHF. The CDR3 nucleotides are TGTGCCAGCAGTTCTCTGTTTCAGTCAGGGGGATTTAATTCACCCCTCCACTTT.

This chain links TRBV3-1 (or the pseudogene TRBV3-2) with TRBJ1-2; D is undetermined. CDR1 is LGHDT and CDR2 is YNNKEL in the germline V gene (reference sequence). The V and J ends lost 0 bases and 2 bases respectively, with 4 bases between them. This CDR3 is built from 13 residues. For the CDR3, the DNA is TGTGCCAGCAGCCAAGACTCCAACTATGGCTACACCTTC. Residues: CASSQDSNYGYTF.